A selection of T cell receptor beta chains follows, all from one sample in a study of circulating CD8 cells and anti-PD-1 response in melanoma. TCRdb fed the reads into MiXCR, producing one record per CDR3 protein. The data hold some 500 distinct CDR3 sequences, with approximately 6% observed a single time. Sequencing was performed on CD8+ T cells from PBMCs, taken at baseline or after one month of anti-PD-1 therapy (not recorded which). The receptors stem from a human donor with melanoma. Each CDR3 is given without its conserved first and last residue.

v_gene: TRBV12-3/TRBV12-4; j_gene: TRBJ2-5; CDR3aa: ASRPGLEETQY
v_gene: TRBV7-2; j_gene: TRBJ2-7; CDR3aa: ASSSTPSGYYEQY
v_gene: TRBV29-1; j_gene: TRBJ2-7; CDR3aa: SVVEGYEQY
v_gene: TRBV7-2; j_gene: TRBJ2-3; CDR3aa: ASSLTSGVGDTQY
v_gene: TRBV3-1; j_gene: TRBJ2-5; CDR3aa: ASSPGVAAQETQY
v_gene: TRBV9; j_gene: TRBJ2-5; CDR3aa: ASSPQTGQETQY
v_gene: TRBV27; j_gene: TRBJ2-2; CDR3aa: ASSFEDTFNTGELF
v_gene: TRBV29-1; j_gene: TRBJ2-1; CDR3aa: SVPGQVNNEQF
v_gene: TRBV28; j_gene: TRBJ1-5; CDR3aa: ASSLRGMGQPQH
v_gene: TRBV18; j_gene: TRBJ2-7; CDR3aa: ASSPRPGQGDSYEQY
v_gene: TRBV9; j_gene: TRBJ2-7; CDR3aa: ASAPGTHVVEQY
v_gene: TRBV6-2/TRBV6-3; j_gene: TRBJ2-7; CDR3aa: ASSYNRDEQY
v_gene: TRBV28; j_gene: TRBJ1-1; CDR3aa: ASSLRAGLEAF
v_gene: TRBV2; j_gene: TRBJ2-3; CDR3aa: ASKTWGPWTY
v_gene: TRBV29-1; j_gene: TRBJ2-7; CDR3aa: SVEDPGRDSSYEQY
v_gene: TRBV29-1; j_gene: TRBJ2-3; CDR3aa: SVDGGSLPTDTQY
v_gene: TRBV28; j_gene: TRBJ2-3; CDR3aa: ASSFHQGTDTQY
v_gene: TRBV7-3; j_gene: TRBJ1-5; CDR3aa: ASSLQGGPQH
v_gene: TRBV29-1; j_gene: TRBJ2-3; CDR3aa: SVEGTGVIDTQY
v_gene: TRBV4-2; j_gene: TRBJ2-7; CDR3aa: ASSQDLTSGWQY
v_gene: TRBV11-2; j_gene: TRBJ2-7; CDR3aa: ASSPWQGTDEQY
v_gene: TRBV18; j_gene: TRBJ2-1; CDR3aa: ASSPVSSGGNNEQF
v_gene: TRBV29-1; j_gene: TRBJ2-1; CDR3aa: SVSGTGVYNEQF
v_gene: TRBV4-1; j_gene: TRBJ1-5; CDR3aa: ASSLWEGGNQPQH
v_gene: TRBV20-1; j_gene: TRBJ2-7; CDR3aa: SARDVKGTETYEQY
v_gene: TRBV7-2; j_gene: TRBJ1-1; CDR3aa: ASRRTGPVEAF
v_gene: TRBV12-3/TRBV12-4; j_gene: TRBJ2-7; CDR3aa: ASSGQGLTYEQY
v_gene: TRBV19; j_gene: TRBJ2-7; CDR3aa: ASSLTRDYEQY
v_gene: TRBV28; j_gene: TRBJ1-5; CDR3aa: ASSFGDYSNQPQH
v_gene: TRBV27; j_gene: TRBJ2-7; CDR3aa: ASGASSYEQY
v_gene: TRBV20-1; j_gene: TRBJ2-7; CDR3aa: SARGTSHSSYEQY
v_gene: TRBV29-1; j_gene: TRBJ2-3; CDR3aa: SVYLADGTQY
v_gene: TRBV20-1; j_gene: TRBJ1-2; CDR3aa: SARAWTPANYGYT
v_gene: TRBV19; j_gene: TRBJ1-1; CDR3aa: ASKTGIAEAF
v_gene: TRBV9; j_gene: TRBJ2-7; CDR3aa: ASSVKGTGGYEQY
v_gene: TRBV29-1; j_gene: TRBJ2-3; CDR3aa: SVRWRGTSTDTQY
v_gene: TRBV30; j_gene: TRBJ1-3; CDR3aa: AWEKMGNTIY
v_gene: TRBV2; j_gene: TRBJ1-1; CDR3aa: ASRKSLDRGGTEAF
v_gene: TRBV5-5; j_gene: TRBJ1-4; CDR3aa: ASSLAGQGAANEKLF
v_gene: TRBV24-1; j_gene: TRBJ2-7; CDR3aa: ATSDEPTREEQY
v_gene: TRBV7-8; j_gene: TRBJ1-2; CDR3aa: ASSLGPRDPDYGYT
v_gene: TRBV4-1; j_gene: TRBJ2-5; CDR3aa: ASSQDPGLAGLETQY
v_gene: TRBV3-2; j_gene: TRBJ2-7; CDR3aa: ASSHRDRGYGEQY
v_gene: TRBV4-2; j_gene: TRBJ2-7; CDR3aa: ASSQGGVAEQY
v_gene: TRBV30; j_gene: TRBJ2-3; CDR3aa: AWMLTQSTDTQY
v_gene: TRBV12-3/TRBV12-4; j_gene: TRBJ2-6; CDR3aa: ASKDRGAYNVLT